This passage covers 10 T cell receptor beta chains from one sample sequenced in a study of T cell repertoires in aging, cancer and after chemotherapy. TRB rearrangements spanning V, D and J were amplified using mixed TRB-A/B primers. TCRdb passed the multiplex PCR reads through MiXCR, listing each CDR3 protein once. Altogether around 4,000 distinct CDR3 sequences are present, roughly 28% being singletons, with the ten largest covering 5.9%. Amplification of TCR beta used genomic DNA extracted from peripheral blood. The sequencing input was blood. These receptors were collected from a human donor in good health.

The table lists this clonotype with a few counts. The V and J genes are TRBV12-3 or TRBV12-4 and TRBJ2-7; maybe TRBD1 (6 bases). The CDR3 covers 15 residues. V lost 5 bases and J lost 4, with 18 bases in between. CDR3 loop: CASSPKQGSAYEQYF. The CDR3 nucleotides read TGTGCCAGCAGTCCGAAACAGGGATCAGCTTACGAGCAGTACTTC.

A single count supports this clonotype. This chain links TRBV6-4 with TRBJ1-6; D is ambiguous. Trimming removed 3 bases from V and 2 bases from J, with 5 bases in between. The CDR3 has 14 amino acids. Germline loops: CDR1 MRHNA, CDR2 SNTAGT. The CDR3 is CASSDQPYNSPLHF. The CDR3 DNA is TGTGCCAGCAGTGATCAGCCCTATAATTCACCCCTCCACTTT.

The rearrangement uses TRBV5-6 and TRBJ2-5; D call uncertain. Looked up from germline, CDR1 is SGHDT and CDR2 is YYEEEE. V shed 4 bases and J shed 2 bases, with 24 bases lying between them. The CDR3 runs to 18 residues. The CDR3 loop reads CASSASLFGPQIQETQYF. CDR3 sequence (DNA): TGTGCCAGCAGCGCCTCCCTCTTTGGACCGCAGATACAAGAGACCCAGTACTTC. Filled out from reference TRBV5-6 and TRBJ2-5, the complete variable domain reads DAGVTQSPTHLIKTRGQQVTLRCSPKSGHDTVSWYQQALGQGPQFIFQYYEEEERQRGNFPDRFSGHQFPNYSSELNVNALLLGDSALYLCASSASLFGPQIQETQYFGPGTRLLVL.

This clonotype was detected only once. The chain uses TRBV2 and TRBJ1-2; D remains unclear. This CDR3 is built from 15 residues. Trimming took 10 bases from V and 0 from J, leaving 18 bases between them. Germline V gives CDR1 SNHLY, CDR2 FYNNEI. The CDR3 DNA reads TGTGCCACCCGGCCCCCAGCGATGTCTAACTATGGCTACACCTTC. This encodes CATRPPAMSNYGYTF.

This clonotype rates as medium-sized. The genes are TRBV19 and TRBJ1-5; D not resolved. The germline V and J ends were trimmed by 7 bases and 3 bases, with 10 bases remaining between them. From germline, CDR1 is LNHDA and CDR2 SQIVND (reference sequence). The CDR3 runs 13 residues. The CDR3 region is CASKEGFNQPQHF. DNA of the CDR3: TGTGCCAGTAAGGAGGGCTTCAATCAGCCCCAGCATTTT.

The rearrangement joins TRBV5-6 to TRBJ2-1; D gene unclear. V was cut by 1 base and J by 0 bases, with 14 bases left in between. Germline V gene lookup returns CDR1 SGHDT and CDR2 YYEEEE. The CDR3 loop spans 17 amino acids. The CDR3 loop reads CASSLWQVSLSYNEQFF. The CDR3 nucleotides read TGTGCCAGCAGCTTGTGGCAGGTATCACTCTCCTACAATGAGCAGTTCTTC.

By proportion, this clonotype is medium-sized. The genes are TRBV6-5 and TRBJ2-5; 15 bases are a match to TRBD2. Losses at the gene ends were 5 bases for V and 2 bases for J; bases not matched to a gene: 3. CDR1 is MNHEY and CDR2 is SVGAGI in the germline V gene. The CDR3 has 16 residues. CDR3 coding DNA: TGTGCCAGCAGTCCCGGACTAGCGGGGGGGCAAGAGACCCAGTACTTC. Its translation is CASSPGLAGGQETQYF.

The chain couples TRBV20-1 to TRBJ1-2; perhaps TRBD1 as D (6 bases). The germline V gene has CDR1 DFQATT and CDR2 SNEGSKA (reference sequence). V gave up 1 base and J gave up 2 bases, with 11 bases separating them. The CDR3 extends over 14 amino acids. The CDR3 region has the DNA TGCAGTGCTAGAGTCGGCAGGGGAAACTATGGCTACACCTTC. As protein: CSARVGRGNYGYTF.

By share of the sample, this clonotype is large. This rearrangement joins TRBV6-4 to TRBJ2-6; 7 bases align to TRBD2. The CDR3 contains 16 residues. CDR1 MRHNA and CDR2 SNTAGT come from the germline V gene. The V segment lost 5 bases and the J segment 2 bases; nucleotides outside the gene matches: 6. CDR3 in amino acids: CASSPNGGTGANVLTF. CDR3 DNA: TGTGCCAGCAGTCCTAACGGGGGGACTGGGGCCAACGTCCTGACTTTC.

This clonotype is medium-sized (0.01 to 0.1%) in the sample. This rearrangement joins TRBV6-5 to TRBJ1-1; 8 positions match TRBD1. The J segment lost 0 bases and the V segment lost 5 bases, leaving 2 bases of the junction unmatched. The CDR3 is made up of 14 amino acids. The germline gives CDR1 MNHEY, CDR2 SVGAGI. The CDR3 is CASSPTGVNTEAFF. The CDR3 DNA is TGTGCCAGCAGTCCGACAGGGGTGAACACTGAAGCTTTCTTT.